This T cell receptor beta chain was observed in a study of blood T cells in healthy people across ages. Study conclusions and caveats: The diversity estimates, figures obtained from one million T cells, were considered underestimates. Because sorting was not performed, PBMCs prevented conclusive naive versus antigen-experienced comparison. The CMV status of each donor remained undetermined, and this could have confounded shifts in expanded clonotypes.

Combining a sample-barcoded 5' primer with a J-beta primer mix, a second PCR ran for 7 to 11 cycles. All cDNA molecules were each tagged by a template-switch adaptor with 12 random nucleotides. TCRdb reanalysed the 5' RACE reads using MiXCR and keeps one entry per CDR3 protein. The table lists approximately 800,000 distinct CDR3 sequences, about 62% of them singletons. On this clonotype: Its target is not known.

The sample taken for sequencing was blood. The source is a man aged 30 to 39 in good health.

The CDR3 is CASSLGLWGAGNIQYF. The CDR3 coding sequence is TGTGCCAGCAGCTTAGGGTTATGGGGGGCCGGAAACATTCAGTACTTC. The chain is built from TRBV7-2 and TRBJ2-4; D could derive from TRBD1 or TRBD2 (6 bases each). Germline lookup yields CDR1 SGHTA and CDR2 FQGNSA. The ends were cut back, 1 base at V and 6 bases at J, with 16 bases in the middle. This CDR3 is built from 16 residues. The full variable domain, in which reference TRBV7-2 and TRBJ2-4 provide the parts outside the CDR3, is GAGVSQSPSNKVTEKGKDVELRCDPISGHTALYWYRQSLGQGLEFLIYFQGNSAPDKSGLPSDRFSAERTGGSVSTLTIQRTQQEDSAVYLCASSLGLWGAGNIQYFGAGTRLSVL.